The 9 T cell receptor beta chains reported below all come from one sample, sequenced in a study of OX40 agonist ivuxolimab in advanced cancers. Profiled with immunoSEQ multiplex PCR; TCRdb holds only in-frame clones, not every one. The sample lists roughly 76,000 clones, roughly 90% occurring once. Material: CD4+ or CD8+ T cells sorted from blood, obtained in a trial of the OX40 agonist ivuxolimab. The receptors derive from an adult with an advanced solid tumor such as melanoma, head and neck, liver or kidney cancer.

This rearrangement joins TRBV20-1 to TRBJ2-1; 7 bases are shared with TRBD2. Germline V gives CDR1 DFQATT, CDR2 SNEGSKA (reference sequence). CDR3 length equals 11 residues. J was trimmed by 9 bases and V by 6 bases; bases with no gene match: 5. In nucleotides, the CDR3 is TGCAGTGCGGGATCTAGCGGTGAGCAGTTCTTC. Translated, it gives CSAGSSGEQFF.

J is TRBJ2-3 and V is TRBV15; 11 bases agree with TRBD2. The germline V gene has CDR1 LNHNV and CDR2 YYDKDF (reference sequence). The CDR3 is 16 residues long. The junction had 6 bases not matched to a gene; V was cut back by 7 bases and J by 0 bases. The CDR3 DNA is TGTGCCACCAACGAGAGACTAGCGGGGAGCACAGATACGCAGTATTTT. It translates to CATNERLAGSTDTQYF. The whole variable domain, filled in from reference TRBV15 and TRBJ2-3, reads DAMVIQNPRYQVTQFGKPVTLSCSQTLNHNVMYWYQQKSSQAPKLLFHYYDKDFNNEADTPDNFQSRRPNTSFCFLDIRSPGLGDTAMYLCATNERLAGSTDTQYFGPGTRLTVL.

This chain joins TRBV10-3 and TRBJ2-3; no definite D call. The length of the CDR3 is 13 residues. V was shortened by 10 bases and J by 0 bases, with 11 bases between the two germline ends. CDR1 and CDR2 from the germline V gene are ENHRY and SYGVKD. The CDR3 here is CATSNVSTDTQYF. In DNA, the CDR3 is TGTGCCACCTCTAACGTAAGCACAGATACGCAGTATTTT.

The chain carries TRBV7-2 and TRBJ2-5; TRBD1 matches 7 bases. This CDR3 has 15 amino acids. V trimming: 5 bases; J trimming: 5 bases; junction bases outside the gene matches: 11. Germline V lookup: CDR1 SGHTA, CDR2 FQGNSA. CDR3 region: CASSPTGNSRETQYF. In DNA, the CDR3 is TGTGCCAGCAGCCCGACAGGGAATTCTAGGGAGACCCAGTACTTC.

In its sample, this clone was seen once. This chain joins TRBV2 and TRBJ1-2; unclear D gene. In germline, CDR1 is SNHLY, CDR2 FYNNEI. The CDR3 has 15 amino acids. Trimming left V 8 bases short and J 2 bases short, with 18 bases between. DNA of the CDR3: TGTGCCAGCCAAATATTGAGACAATTCAACTATGGCTACACCTTC. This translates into CASQILRQFNYGYTF. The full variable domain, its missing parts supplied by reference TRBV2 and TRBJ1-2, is EPEVTQTPSHQVTQMGQEVILRCVPISNHLYFYWYRQILGQKVEFLVSFYNNEISEKSEIFDDQFSVERPDGSNFTLKIRSTKLEDSAMYFCASQILRQFNYGYTFGSGTRLTVV.

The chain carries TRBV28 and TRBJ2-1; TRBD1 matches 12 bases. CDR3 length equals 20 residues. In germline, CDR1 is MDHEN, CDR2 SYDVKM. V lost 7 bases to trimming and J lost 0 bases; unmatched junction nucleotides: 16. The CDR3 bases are TGTGCCAGCAAGGTCCCCCACGGGACAGGGGGCTCGAGCTCCTACAATGAGCAGTTCTTC. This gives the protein CASKVPHGTGGSSSYNEQFF.

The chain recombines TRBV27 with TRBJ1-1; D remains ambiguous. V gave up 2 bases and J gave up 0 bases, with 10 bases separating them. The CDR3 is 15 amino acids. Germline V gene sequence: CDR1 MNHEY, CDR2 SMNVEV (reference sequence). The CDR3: CASSLDARLNTEAFF. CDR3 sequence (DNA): TGTGCCAGCAGTTTAGACGCCAGACTGAACACTGAAGCTTTCTTT.

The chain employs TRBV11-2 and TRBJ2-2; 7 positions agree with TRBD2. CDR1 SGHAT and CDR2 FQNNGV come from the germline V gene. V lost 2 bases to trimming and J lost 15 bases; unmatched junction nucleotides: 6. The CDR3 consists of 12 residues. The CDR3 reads CASSLFQLAVFF. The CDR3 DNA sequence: TGTGCCAGCAGCTTATTTCAGCTAGCGGTGTTTTTT.

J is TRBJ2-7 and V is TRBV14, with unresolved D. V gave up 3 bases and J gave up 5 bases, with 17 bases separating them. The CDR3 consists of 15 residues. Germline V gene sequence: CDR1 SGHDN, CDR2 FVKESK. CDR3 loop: CASSQAARPGHEQYF. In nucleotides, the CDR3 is TGTGCCAGCAGCCAGGCCGCGCGGCCTGGGCACGAGCAGTACTTC.